The 19 T cell receptor beta chains below all came from one sample that was sequenced in a study of identical twins. From the 5' RACE reads, TCRdb called clonotypes with MiXCR, one entry per CDR3 protein. The sample has some 250,000 distinct CDR3 sequences; approximately 5.9% are singletons. These same data were also listed under a study on T cells expressing NK-cell markers.

The specimen sequenced was CD8+ T cells sorted from blood. These receptors originate from a woman aged 18-29 years in good health.

This clonotype was observed many times. The chain couples TRBV12-3 or TRBV12-4 to TRBJ2-2; D gene uncertain. The CDR3 length is 17 residues. Trimming left V 7 bases short and J 5 bases short, with 23 bases between. In DNA, the CDR3 is TGTGCCAGCACCTCCTTTCGTGTGTTCGGGTGGACCGGGGAGCTGTTTTTT. Translated: CASTSFRVFGWTGELFF.

This clonotype has a count of ten or more. The rearrangement links TRBV30 to TRBJ2-5; maybe TRBD1 (6 bases). The CDR3 extends over 13 amino acids. Germline-derived CDR1 and CDR2 are GTSNPN and SVGIG (reference sequence). V dropped 5 bases and J dropped 1 base, with 11 bases sitting between them. The CDR3 sequence is CAWEMDSQETQYF. The CDR3 DNA reads as TGTGCCTGGGAAATGGACAGCCAAGAGACCCAGTACTTC.

This chain joins TRBV6-6 and TRBJ2-7, with D possibly matching TRBD1 (7 bases). The CDR3 runs to 13 residues. With 8 bases removed from V and 0 bases from J, the gap between germline ends came to 11 bases. The germline gives CDR1 MNHNY, CDR2 SVGAGI (reference sequence). The CDR3 loop reads CASGGTDSYEQYF. The CDR3 DNA is TGTGCCAGCGGGGGGACAGACTCCTACGAGCAGTACTTC.

In this sample, this clonotype turned up many times. The chain joins TRBV5-1 to TRBJ2-1, with TRBD2 identical over 11 bases. With 2 bases clipped from V and 8 bases from J, the junction kept 6 bases outside the gene matches. This CDR3 is 15 amino acids long. Germline values: CDR1 SGHRS, CDR2 YFSETQ. Here the CDR3 reads CASSFTSGRGDEQFF. The CDR3 coding sequence is TGCGCCAGCAGCTTCACTAGCGGGAGAGGGGATGAGCAGTTCTTC.

The J gene is TRBJ1-5, the V gene TRBV7-8; weak D call: TRBD1 (5 bases). Germline V gives CDR1 SGHVS, CDR2 FQNEAQ. Trimming removed 1 base from V and 3 bases from J, with 13 bases in between. The CDR3 has 16 amino acids. The CDR3 DNA sequence: TGTGCCAGCAGCTTAGGTTCGACAGTGACCAATCAGCCCCAGCATTTT. This encodes CASSLGSTVTNQPQHF.

This chain uses TRBV12-3 or TRBV12-4 with TRBJ1-1; D unresolved. There are 14 residues in the CDR3. Trimming shortened V by 0 bases and J by 5 bases, and 10 bases separated the two germline ends. CDR3 amino acids: CASSLALAGTEAFF. CDR3 sequence (DNA): TGTGCCAGCAGTTTAGCGCTGGCCGGGACTGAAGCTTTCTTT.

The rearrangement links TRBV15 to TRBJ1-2, with D tentatively TRBD1 (6 bases). Germline CDR1 reads LNHNV; CDR2 reads YYDKDF (reference sequence). Trimming left V 3 bases short and J 5 bases short, with 16 bases between. There are 15 residues in the CDR3. The CDR3 loop reads CATSSATGIGYGYTF. As DNA, the CDR3 is TGTGCCACCAGCAGTGCTACAGGGATAGGGTATGGCTACACCTTC.

The sample holds a few counts of this clonotype. This sequence joins TRBV9 and TRBJ1-1, with unresolved D. The germline V gene encodes CDR1 SGDLS and CDR2 YYNGEE. The CDR3 runs to 14 residues. Trimming left V 3 bases short and J 4 bases short, with 13 bases between. This CDR3 reads CASSGRGWSTEAFF. The CDR3, as DNA: TGTGCCAGCAGCGGGCGGGGTTGGAGCACTGAAGCTTTCTTT.

In its sample, this clonotype was seen a few times. The V gene is TRBV27, the J gene TRBJ1-6; maybe TRBD1 (6 bases). In germline, CDR1 is MNHEY, CDR2 SMNVEV (reference sequence). V lost 5 bases and J lost 8, with 16 bases in between. The CDR3 totals 15 residues. The CDR3 sequence is CASSLWTAQDSPLHF. Written as DNA, the CDR3 is TGTGCCAGCAGTCTCTGGACAGCTCAGGATTCACCCCTCCACTTT.

This clonotype was observed many times. V gene TRBV29-1 combines with J gene TRBJ2-7; TRBD1 agrees at 10 bases. Germline V CDR1 and CDR2: SQVTM, ANQGSEA. V shed 5 bases, J shed 3 bases, and the junction held 10 bases outside the gene matches. CDR3 length: 15 residues. In DNA form, the CDR3 reads TGCAGCGTTACAATGACAGGGGGCTTCATCTACGAGCAGTACTTC. Its protein is CSVTMTGGFIYEQYF.

The chain is built from TRBV5-6 and TRBJ2-1; perhaps TRBD2 as D (6 bases). This CDR3 spans 16 amino acids. Germline V CDR1 and CDR2: SGHDT, YYEEEE. The V gene lost 0 bases and the J gene lost 6 bases, with 16 bases spanning the gap. This CDR3 is CASSLEGSSAGNEQFF. Written as DNA, the CDR3 is TGTGCCAGCAGCTTGGAGGGATCTAGCGCAGGCAATGAGCAGTTCTTC.

This rearrangement joins TRBV24-1 to TRBJ2-5, with 9 bases matching TRBD2. With 5 bases clipped from V and 5 bases from J, the junction kept 2 bases outside the gene matches. Germline CDR1 reads KGHDR; CDR2 reads SFDVKD. The CDR3 covers 13 residues. The CDR3 bases are TGTGCCACCAGTGTAGCGGGGGATGAGACCCAGTACTTC. As protein: CATSVAGDETQYF.

This clonotype appeared a single time. The chain is built from TRBV9 and TRBJ2-1; TRBD2 agrees at 9 bases. The CDR3 consists of 15 residues. Germline trimming cut 3 bases from V and 5 bases from J; bases unmatched to any gene: 6. Germline V gene lookup returns CDR1 SGDLS and CDR2 YYNGEE. The CDR3 here is CASSETSGLNNEQFF. The CDR3 DNA sequence: TGTGCCAGCAGCGAAACTAGCGGGCTTAACAATGAGCAGTTCTTC.

This clonotype was detected a few times. The V call is TRBV10-2, the J call TRBJ1-2; a possible D gene is TRBD1 (6 bases). The V gene lost 11 bases and the J gene lost 4 bases, with 17 bases spanning the gap. The germline V gene encodes CDR1 WSHSY and CDR2 SAAADI. This CDR3 spans 13 amino acids. The CDR3 here is CAGRQVGAYGYTF. DNA for the CDR3: TGCGCCGGCCGACAGGTGGGGGCCTATGGCTACACCTTC.

This clonotype was counted between two and nine times. V and J are TRBV7-6 and TRBJ2-2, with D maybe TRBD1 (6 bases). In germline, CDR1 is SGHVS, CDR2 FNYEAQ. The CDR3 has 16 residues. Trimming removed 5 bases from V and 2 bases from J, with 15 bases in between. CDR3 DNA sequence: TGTGCCAGCAGCCTGGTACAGGGACCAAACACCGGGGAGCTGTTTTTT. Translated: CASSLVQGPNTGELFF.

This clonotype was detected a few times. The rearrangement links TRBV23-1 to TRBJ2-7; TRBD1 agrees at 10 bases. TRBV23-1 is an ORF, with its function uncertain. The CDR3 length is 16 residues. The V gene end was trimmed by 2 bases and the J gene end by 3 bases; junction bases not matched to a gene: 7. The DNA for the CDR3 is TGCGCCAGCAGTCAAACCGGGACAGGGGATATCTACGAGCAGTACTTC. This encodes CASSQTGTGDIYEQYF.

This clonotype was observed many times. The J gene is TRBJ2-4, the V gene TRBV28; D is ambiguous. Germline V gene sequence: CDR1 MDHEN, CDR2 SYDVKM. V was pared by 6 bases and J by 2 bases, with 11 bases between. The CDR3 consists of 14 residues. The CDR3 bases are TGTGCCAGCAGCTCCCGCGGCCCCAAAAACATTCAGTACTTC. This sequence encodes CASSSRGPKNIQYF.

The rearrangement joins TRBV2 to TRBJ1-6, with D tentatively TRBD1 (6 bases). CDR1 is SNHLY, CDR2 FYNNEI, per germline. V was pared by 4 bases and J by 0 bases, with 10 bases between. This CDR3 contains 16 residues. The CDR3 loop is CASSAAGASYNSPLHF. The CDR3 region has the DNA TGTGCCAGCAGTGCTGCAGGGGCCTCCTATAATTCACCCCTCCACTTT.

In this sample, this clonotype turned up many times. The chain links TRBV7-9 to TRBJ1-5; D is perhaps TRBD1 (5 bases). V was shortened by 5 bases and J by 7 bases, with 12 bases between the two germline ends. This CDR3 is built from 13 residues. Germline values: CDR1 SEHNR, CDR2 FQNEAQ (reference sequence). The CDR3 loop is CASSPRGDQPQHF. CDR3 DNA sequence: TGTGCCAGCAGCCCCAGAGGGGACCAGCCCCAGCATTTT.